The rows below give T cell receptor beta chains drawn from one sample of a study of post-analysis software for immune sequencing data. MiXCR, run by TCRdb on the PCR reads, gives a single entry per CDR3 protein. Of hundreds of thousands of distinct CDR3 sequences in the sample, 30% to 45% were seen once. The sequenced material came from blood. The receptors here all came from a girl aged 10 to 17 with multiple sclerosis. Each CDR3 is given with its conserved first and last residue. D genes are given only for firm matches. Size is omitted from some rows. Given values are once, few, many or a class for expanded clones.

clone_size j_call v_call d_call cdr3_aa cdr3_nt
few TRBJ2-5 TRBV12-3/TRBV12-4 TRBD2 CASNYYRLAGDLETQYF TGTGCCAGCAACTACTACAGACTAGCGGGGGACCTGGAGACCCAGTACTTC
many TRBJ2-1 TRBV12-3/TRBV12-4 NA CASSLELESYNEQFF TGTGCCAGCAGTTTGGAGCTTGAATCCTACAATGAGCAGTTCTTC
few TRBJ2-7 TRBV6-2/TRBV6-3 NA CASSFPGNHYEQYF TGTGCCAGCAGTTTTCCCGGGAACCACTACGAGCAGTACTTC
NA TRBJ2-3 TRBV4-2 NA CASSLSWAPKRIDGADTQYF TGTGCCAGCAGCCTCAGCTGGGCCCCGAAGCGGATCGATGGGGCGGATACGCAGTATTTT
NA TRBJ2-5 TRBV5-6 TRBD2 CAGSLGGGAVEAQYF TGTGCCGGCAGCTTGGGCGGGGGGGCCGTCGAGGCCCAGTACTTC
many TRBJ2-5 TRBV20-1 NA CSSLGRNQETQYF TGCAGCAGCCTGGGGCGGAACCAAGAGACCCAGTACTTC
many TRBJ1-5 TRBV6-1 NA CASSEVTSNQPQHF TGTGCCAGCAGTGAAGTAACTAGCAATCAGCCCCAGCATTTT
few TRBJ1-1 TRBV3-1 NA CASSRGWGRGGTEAFF TGTGCCAGCAGCCGTGGATGGGGGCGGGGAGGCACTGAAGCTTTCTTT
NA TRBJ2-3 TRBV29-1 NA CSAEGRTTDTQYF TGCAGCGCCGAGGGCCGGACCACAGATACGCAGTATTTT
many TRBJ2-3 TRBV10-3 NA CAISELWGSSTDTQYF TGTGCCATCAGTGAGCTCTGGGGCAGTAGCACAGATACGCAGTATTTT
NA TRBJ2-3 TRBV5-1 NA CASRPGTRGTDTQYF TGCGCCAGCAGACCCGGGACCCGAGGCACAGATACGCAGTATTTT
few TRBJ2-7 TRBV29-1 TRBD2 CSVLTSGSYEQYF TGCAGCGTTCTGACTAGCGGGTCCTACGAGCAGTACTTC
many TRBJ2-5 TRBV10-3 TRBD1 CAISQGQGETQYF TGTGCCATCAGCCAAGGACAGGGAGAGACCCAGTACTTC
many TRBJ1-2 TRBV15 TRBD1 CATSEGQGFNGYTF TGTGCCACCAGCGAAGGACAGGGATTTAATGGCTACACCTTC
many TRBJ2-7 TRBV29-1 NA CSVEPHWSFGTYEQYF TGCAGCGTTGAACCCCACTGGAGTTTTGGCACCTACGAGCAGTACTTC
NA TRBJ2-7 TRBV2 NA CALRGPSREQYF TGTGCCCTTCGAGGCCCGTCCAGGGAGCAGTACTTC
few TRBJ2-7 TRBV20-1 TRBD1 CSASQGKYEQYF TGCAGTGCTTCACAGGGGAAGTACGAGCAGTACTTC
many TRBJ1-2 TRBV20-1 NA CSANSWSVGYTF TGCAGTGCTAATTCCTGGTCCGTTGGCTACACCTTC
NA TRBJ2-1 TRBV5-1 NA CASSRGGGTYKEQFF TGCGCCAGCAGCCGGGGTGGGGGCACCTACAAGGAGCAGTTCTTC
many TRBJ2-1 TRBV7-2 NA CASSPGEVGYNEQFF TGTGCCAGCAGCCCCGGGGAGGTGGGCTACAATGAGCAGTTCTTC
many TRBJ2-7 TRBV20-1 NA CSARDSLDSYEQYF TGCAGTGCTAGAGACAGCCTTGACTCCTACGAGCAGTACTTC
NA TRBJ1-1 TRBV7-9 NA CASSLAGQGNTEAFF TGTGCCAGCAGCTTAGCGGGGCAGGGCAACACTGAAGCTTTCTTT
few TRBJ2-5 TRBV2 TRBD1 CASSGQGVGQETQYF TGTGCCAGCAGTGGACAGGGGGTGGGTCAAGAGACCCAGTACTTC
few TRBJ1-1 TRBV2 TRBD1 CASKGTGSTEAFF TGTGCCAGCAAAGGGACAGGGAGCACTGAAGCTTTCTTT
many TRBJ2-5 TRBV20-1 NA CSASGPQETQYF TGCAGTGCTAGTGGGCCCCAAGAGACCCAGTACTTC
few TRBJ2-1 TRBV20-1 TRBD2 CSARAALAGGGGEQFF TGCAGTGCTAGAGCCGCACTAGCGGGAGGGGGGGGTGAGCAGTTCTTC
NA TRBJ2-1 TRBV20-1 NA CSARDRYLGRVSYNEQFF TGCAGTGCTAGAGACCGCTACCTTGGAAGGGTCTCCTACAATGAGCAGTTCTTC
many TRBJ1-5 TRBV15 TRBD1 CATSSGQGARSNQPQHF TGTGCCACCAGCAGCGGACAGGGGGCTCGTAGCAATCAGCCCCAGCATTTT
NA TRBJ1-2 TRBV7-3 NA CASSLMAHYGYTF TGTGCCAGCAGCTTAATGGCGCACTATGGCTACACCTTC
many TRBJ1-5 TRBV25-1 NA CASSASGVGNQPQHF TGTGCCAGCAGTGCCTCAGGGGTTGGCAATCAGCCCCAGCATTTT
NA TRBJ2-1 TRBV3-1 TRBD2 CASSQFLAAYNGQFF TGTGCCAGCAGCCAATTCCTAGCGGCCTACAATGGGCAGTTCTTC
few TRBJ1-3 TRBV11-2 NA CASSPRQATGNTIYF TGTGCCAGCAGCCCAAGGCAGGCAACGGGAAACACCATATATTTT
NA TRBJ1-5 TRBV18 NA CASSPANQPQHF TGTGCCAGCTCACCGGCCAATCAGCCCCAGCATTTT
NA TRBJ2-2 TRBV5-6 NA CASSLNPGHTGGELFF TGTGCCAGCAGCTTGAATCCGGGACACACGGGCGGGGAGCTGTTTTTT
NA TRBJ1-1 TRBV7-9 NA CASSRFETPNTEAFF TGTGCCAGCAGCCGTTTCGAGACACCGAACACTGAAGCTTTCTTT
NA TRBJ2-6 TRBV15 NA CATSNPGLSGANVLTF TGTGCCACCTCAAATCCAGGGCTCTCTGGGGCCAACGTCCTGACTTTC
few TRBJ1-4 TRBV4-2 NA CASSQEPSTNEKLFF TGTGCCAGCAGCCAAGAGCCCTCAACTAATGAAAAACTGTTTTTT
NA TRBJ2-7 TRBV5-1 TRBD2 CASRELAGGQTYEQYF TGCGCCAGCAGGGAACTAGCGGGAGGACAGACCTACGAGCAGTACTTC
NA TRBJ1-6 TRBV7-2 TRBD1 CASSLASGGSPLHF TGTGCCAGCAGCTTAGCGTCAGGGGGTTCACCCCTCCACTTT
many TRBJ2-1 TRBV6-2/TRBV6-3 NA CASSDRKHNEQFF TGTGCCAGCAGTGATCGGAAGCACAATGAGCAGTTCTTC
NA TRBJ2-1 TRBV20-1 TRBD2 CSASGGAYNEQFF TGCAGTGCTAGCGGGGGGGCGTACAATGAGCAGTTCTTC
NA TRBJ2-1 TRBV27 TRBD1 CASSPYRDSEQFF TGTGCCAGCAGTCCCTACCGGGACAGCGAGCAGTTCTTC
NA TRBJ1-1 TRBV19 TRBD1 CASSSGQGHTEAFF TGTGCCAGTAGTTCGGGACAGGGGCACACTGAAGCTTTCTTT
NA TRBJ2-1 TRBV28 NA CASTRDYNEQFF TGTGCCAGCACGCGGGATTACAATGAGCAGTTCTTC
many TRBJ2-5 TRBV4-1 TRBD1 CASSQEGTGWETQYF TGCGCCAGCAGCCAAGAAGGGACAGGATGGGAGACCCAGTACTTC
NA TRBJ2-1 TRBV7-2 TRBD2 CAGSGKAQEFF TGTGCCGGCAGCGGGAAGGCCCAGGAGTTCTTC
many TRBJ2-1 TRBV24-1 TRBD2 CATSDVTSGSHEQFF TGTGCCACCAGTGATGTAACTAGCGGGAGTCATGAGCAGTTCTTC
many TRBJ2-1 TRBV6-1 NA CASSEAVRVSAYNEQFF TGTGCCAGCAGTGAAGCTGTAAGGGTTAGTGCCTACAATGAGCAGTTCTTC
many TRBJ1-6 TRBV7-2 NA CASSLGVNPPLGEGHNSPLHF TGTGCCAGCAGCTTAGGGGTGAATCCTCCCCTCGGGGAGGGTCATAATTCACCCCTCCACTTT
many TRBJ1-2 TRBV25-1 NA CASSEWVTGTAYGYTF TGTGCCAGCAGTGAATGGGTGACCGGGACCGCCTATGGCTACACCTTC
many TRBJ1-1 TRBV5-1 TRBD1 CASSLEQGALTEAFF TGCGCCAGCAGCTTGGAACAGGGGGCGCTTACTGAAGCTTTCTTT
NA TRBJ2-1 TRBV6-1 NA CASSEADPGLEQFF TGTGCCAGCAGTGAAGCAGATCCCGGACTAGAGCAGTTCTTC
few TRBJ1-2 TRBV2 NA CASSDPGRGYGYTF TGTGCCAGCAGCGACCCGGGACGAGGCTATGGCTACACCTTC
once TRBJ2-5 TRBV28 TRBD2 CASSSPSGGLQETQYF TGTGCCAGCAGCTCCCCAAGCGGGGGCCTTCAAGAGACCCAGTACTTC